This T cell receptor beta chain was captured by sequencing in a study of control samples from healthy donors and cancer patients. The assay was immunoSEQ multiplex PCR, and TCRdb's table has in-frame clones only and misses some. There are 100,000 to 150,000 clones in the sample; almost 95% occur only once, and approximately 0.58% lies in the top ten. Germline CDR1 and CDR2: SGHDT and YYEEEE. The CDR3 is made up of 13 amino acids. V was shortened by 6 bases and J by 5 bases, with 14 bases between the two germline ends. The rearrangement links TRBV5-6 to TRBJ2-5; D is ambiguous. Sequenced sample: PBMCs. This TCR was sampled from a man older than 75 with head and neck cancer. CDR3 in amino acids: CASNTGLGETQYF. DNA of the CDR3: TGTGCCAGCAACACGGGCTTGGGGGAGACCCAGTACTTC.